The next 5 T cell receptor beta chains were all read from a single sample in a study of cytomegalovirus exposure and HLA in healthy donors. With 60 Vbeta and 13 Jbeta primers, the PCR was carried out. Clones were read by immunoSEQ multiplex PCR, and TCRdb kept only the in-frame ones, dropping some. The sample includes roughly 200,000 clones, 81% of them seen just once. Input material: PBMCs. The receptor set was obtained from a middle-aged man in good health and CMV-seropositive.

The V call is TRBV6-4, the J call TRBJ2-1, with TRBD2 matching over 7 bases. The CDR3 covers 14 residues. Germline trimming cut 8 bases from V and 0 bases from J; bases unmatched to any gene: 4. CDR1 and CDR2 from the germline V gene are MRHNA and SNTAGT. The CDR3 loop is CASGGGSSYNEQFF. In DNA form, the CDR3 reads TGTGCCAGCGGGGGGGGGAGCTCCTACAATGAGCAGTTCTTC.

The chain joins TRBV11-3 to TRBJ2-3, with 8 bases matching TRBD1. There are 16 residues in the CDR3. Germline loops: CDR1 SGHNT, CDR2 YENEEA. The junction had 9 bases not matched to a gene; V was cut back by 5 bases and J by 2 bases. The CDR3 is CASSPMGTGVTDTQYF. CDR3 sequence (DNA): TGTGCCAGCAGCCCAATGGGGACAGGAGTCACAGATACGCAGTATTTT.

The rearrangement uses TRBV5-1 and TRBJ2-5; possibly TRBD2 for D (7 bases). The DNA end is more similar to TRBJ2-7, so the J call may be wrong. This CDR3 has 15 amino acids. CDR1 and CDR2 (germline): SGHRS, YFSETQ. DNA of the CDR3: TGCGCCAGCAGCCCAAACCCCTGGGGGGGCTCCGAGCAGTACTTC. Its translation: CASSPNPWGGSEQYF.

This clone was counted once. The V gene is TRBV5-1, the J gene TRBJ1-1, with no clear D. The germline V gene encodes CDR1 SGHRS and CDR2 YFSETQ. The CDR3 loop spans 14 amino acids. V shed 1 base and J shed 0 bases, with 7 bases lying between them. CDR3 nucleotide sequence: TGCGCCAGCAGCTTGAACAGCATGAACACTGAAGCTTTCTTT. Its translation is CASSLNSMNTEAFF.

The chain recombines TRBV19 with TRBJ2-3; 7 positions agree with TRBD1. Germline V gives CDR1 LNHDA, CDR2 SQIVND (reference sequence). With V trimmed by 6 bases and J by 1 base, 7 bases remained unmatched. The CDR3 consists of 15 residues. The CDR3 DNA reads TGTGCCAGTAGCACAGACAGGGACCGCACAGATACGCAGTATTTT. Translated, it gives CASSTDRDRTDTQYF.